This TCR beta chain came from a study of T-cell reconstitution after alpha-beta-depleted transplantation in children. This clonotype was picked up many times. Trimming took 4 bases from V and 4 from J, leaving 13 bases between them. The CDR3 totals 14 residues. Unique molecular identifiers were built into the TCRbeta library. TCRdb fed the PCR reads into MiXCR, producing one record per CDR3 protein. This table holds some 200,000 distinct CDR3 sequences, 9.7% found once. V and J are TRBV12-3 or TRBV12-4 and TRBJ1-2; D is unclear. Sequenced material: PBMCs from the stem cell graft donor, taken from the stem cell graft. The TCR originated in a human donor who donated a stem cell graft to a child with SCID. In DNA, the CDR3 is TGTGCCAGCAGTTGGGGAGGAGTGGGCTATGGCTACACCTTC. It codes for CASSWGGVGYGYTF.